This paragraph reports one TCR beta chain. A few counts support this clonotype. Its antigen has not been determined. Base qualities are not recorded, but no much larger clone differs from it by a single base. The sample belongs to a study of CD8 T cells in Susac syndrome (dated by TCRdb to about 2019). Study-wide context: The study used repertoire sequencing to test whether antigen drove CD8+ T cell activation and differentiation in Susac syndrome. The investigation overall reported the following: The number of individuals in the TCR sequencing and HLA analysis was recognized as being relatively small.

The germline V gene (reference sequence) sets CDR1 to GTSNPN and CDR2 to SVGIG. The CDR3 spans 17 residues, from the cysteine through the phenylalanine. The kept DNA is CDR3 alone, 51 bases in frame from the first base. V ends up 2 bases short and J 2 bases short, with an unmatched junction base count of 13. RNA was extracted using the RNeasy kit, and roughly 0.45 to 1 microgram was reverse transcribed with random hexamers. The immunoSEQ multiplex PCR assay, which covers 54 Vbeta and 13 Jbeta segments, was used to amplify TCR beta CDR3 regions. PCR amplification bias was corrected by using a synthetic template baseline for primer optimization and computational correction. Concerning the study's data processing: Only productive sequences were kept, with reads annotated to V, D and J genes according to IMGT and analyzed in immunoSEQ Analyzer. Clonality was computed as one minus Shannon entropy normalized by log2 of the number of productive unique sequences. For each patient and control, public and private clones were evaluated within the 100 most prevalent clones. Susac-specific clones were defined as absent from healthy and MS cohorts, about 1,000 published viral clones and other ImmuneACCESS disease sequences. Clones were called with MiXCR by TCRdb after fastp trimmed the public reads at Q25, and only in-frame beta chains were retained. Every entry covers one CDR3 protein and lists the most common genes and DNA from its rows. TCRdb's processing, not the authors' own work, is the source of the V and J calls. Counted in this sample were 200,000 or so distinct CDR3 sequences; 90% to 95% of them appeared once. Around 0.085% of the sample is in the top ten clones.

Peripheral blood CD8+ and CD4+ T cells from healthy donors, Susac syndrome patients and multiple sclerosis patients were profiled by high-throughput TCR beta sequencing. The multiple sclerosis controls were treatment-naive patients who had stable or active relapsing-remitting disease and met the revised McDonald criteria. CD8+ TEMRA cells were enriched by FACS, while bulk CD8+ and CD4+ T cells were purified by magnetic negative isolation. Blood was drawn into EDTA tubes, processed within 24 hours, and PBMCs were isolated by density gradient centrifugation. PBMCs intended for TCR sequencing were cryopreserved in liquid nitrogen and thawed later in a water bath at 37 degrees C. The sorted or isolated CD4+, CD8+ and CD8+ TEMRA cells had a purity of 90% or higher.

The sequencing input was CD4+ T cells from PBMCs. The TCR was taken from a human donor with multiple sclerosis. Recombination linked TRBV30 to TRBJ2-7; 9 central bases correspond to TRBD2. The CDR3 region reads CAWSKPPRLAVTYEQYF. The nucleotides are TGTGCCTGGAGTAAACCGCCCAGACTAGCGGTCACCTACGAGCAGTACTTC.